One sample yielded the 16 T cell receptor beta chains listed below, sequenced in a study of blood T cell repertoires in COVID-19. Generated by immunoSEQ multiplex PCR, the TCRdb table keeps only in-frame clones and is missing some. The sample contains 180,000 or so clones, roughly 84% of which appear only once. The material sequenced was PBMCs or T cells enriched from blood (not recorded which). All receptors come from a man between 45 and 60 years old who had recovered from COVID-19.

The rearrangement joins TRBV9 to TRBJ1-1; no firm D call. The V end was cut by 4 bases, the J end by 0 bases, with 10 bases between. Germline lookup yields CDR1 SGDLS and CDR2 YYNGEE. The CDR3 consists of 14 residues. As DNA, the CDR3 is TGTGCCAGCAGCCGTGAAACGGTGAACACTGAAGCTTTCTTT. This codes for CASSRETVNTEAFF.

The chain is built from TRBV28 and TRBJ1-5, with D perhaps TRBD1 (5 bases). CDR1 and CDR2 from the germline V gene are MDHEN and SYDVKM. Trimming stripped 6 bases from V and 0 bases from J, with 9 bases between. The CDR3 runs to 14 residues. The CDR3 coding sequence is TGTGCCAGCAGAAAGGACAATAGCAATCAGCCCCAGCATTTT. Amino acid sequence: CASRKDNSNQPQHF.

The V call is TRBV14, the J call TRBJ2-2, with 9 bases aligning to TRBD1. This CDR3 comprises 15 residues. The ends lost 4 bases at V and 7 bases at J; junction bases unmatched: 7. CDR1 and CDR2 (germline): SGHDN, FVKESK. CDR3 bases: TGTGCCAGCAGCCTCCGGGACAGGGCTCACGGGGAGCTGTTTTTT. Translation gives CASSLRDRAHGELFF. Together with reference TRBV14 and TRBJ2-2, the CDR3 gives the full variable domain: EAGVTQFPSHSVIEKGQTVTLRCDPISGHDNLYWYRRVMGKEIKFLLHFVKESKQDESGMPNNRFLAERTGGTYSTLKVQPAELEDSGVYFCASSLRDRAHGELFFGEGSRLTVL.

V is TRBV5-6 and J is TRBJ2-7; D is unresolved. This CDR3 is 13 amino acids long. The V end was cut by 1 base, the J end by 2 bases, with 7 bases between. Germline lookup yields CDR1 SGHDT and CDR2 YYEEEE. CDR3 DNA sequence: TGTGCCAGCAGCTTGCTGAGTCCCTACGAGCAGTACTTC. Protein sequence: CASSLLSPYEQYF.

The chain recombines TRBV9 with TRBJ1-2; 9 nucleotides agree with TRBD1. This CDR3 has 14 amino acids. V shed 4 bases, J shed 6 bases, and the junction held 7 bases outside the gene matches. Per the germline V gene, CDR1 is SGDLS and CDR2 is YYNGEE. CDR3 coding DNA: TGTGCCAGCAGCCCGCACCGGGACAGGGATGGCTACACCTTC. Its protein product is CASSPHRDRDGYTF.

The chain employs TRBV5-4 and TRBJ2-5, with TRBD2 matching 8 bases. Germline V gene lookup returns CDR1 SGHNT and CDR2 YYREEE (reference sequence). Trimming cost V 6 bases and J 1 base; bases outside gene matches: 2. CDR3 length: 13 residues. The CDR3, as DNA: TGTGCCAGCAAACGGGGGGGCCAAGAGACCCAGTACTTC. It translates to CASKRGGQETQYF. The complete variable domain, with remaining parts taken from reference TRBV5-4 and TRBJ2-5, reads ETGVTQSPTHLIKTRGQQVTLRCSSQSGHNTVSWYQQALGQGPQFIFQYYREEENGRGNFPPRFSGLQFPNYSSELNVNALELDDSALYLCASKRGGQETQYFGPGTRLLVL.

This rearrangement joins TRBV28 to TRBJ1-5, with TRBD1 as a possible D gene (6 bases). Germline V gene lookup returns CDR1 MDHEN and CDR2 SYDVKM. This CDR3 is built from 14 residues. The V and J ends lost 6 bases and 6 bases respectively, with 15 bases between them. CDR3 nucleotides: TGTGCCAGCAGCCACGGAGGGGGGGCTCAGCCCCAGCATTTT. This gives the protein CASSHGGGAQPQHF.

The chain combines TRBV7-9 with TRBJ1-2; D unclear. Trimming took off 7 bases at V and 1 base at J, with 13 bases between the two ends. Germline V gene lookup returns CDR1 SEHNR and CDR2 FQNEAQ (reference sequence). CDR3 size: 14 residues. The CDR3 here is CASTTAGINYGYTF. The CDR3 coding sequence is TGTGCCAGCACCACTGCGGGGATTAACTATGGCTACACCTTC.

This clone was counted between two and nine times. A read error may account for a junction end that differs from germline. The rearrangement uses TRBV3-1 (or the pseudogene TRBV3-2) and TRBJ1-2; possibly TRBD1 for D (5 bases). The germline CDR1 and CDR2 sequences are LGHDT and YNNKEL (reference sequence). This CDR3 contains 13 residues. In nucleotides, the CDR3 is TGTGCCAGCAGCCCCCGACAGAACTCTGGCTACACCTTC. It specifies CASSPRQNSGYTF.

This clone was observed a few times. The genes are TRBV11-2 and TRBJ1-2, with D perhaps matching TRBD1 (5 bases). CDR1 is SGHAT and CDR2 is FQNNGV in the germline V gene. The CDR3 is made up of 17 amino acids. Trimming cost V 0 bases and J 2 bases, with 16 bases left between them. In DNA, the CDR3 is TGTGCCAGCAGCTTAGATCTGGCCAGGGCATTAAACTATGGCTACACCTTC. Translating gives CASSLDLARALNYGYTF.

The CDR3 protein is CASSLTTGLSEQYF. CDR3 bases: TGTGCCAGCAGCCTTACCACAGGGTTATCCGAGCAGTACTTC. The gene calls are TRBV6-5 and TRBJ2-7; maybe TRBD1 (6 bases). The CDR3 runs 14 residues. V was shortened by 6 bases and J by 6 bases, with 18 bases between the two germline ends. Germline V CDR1 and CDR2: MNHEY, SVGAGI.

The chain recombines TRBV5-1 with TRBJ1-2; D is unclear. Between the trimmed V and J ends, which lost 4 bases and 0 bases, there was a span of 13 bases. The germline CDR1 and CDR2 sequences are SGHRS and YFSETQ. This CDR3 has 15 amino acids. CDR3 coding DNA: TGCGCCAGCAGCCCACAGACCGAGACTAACTATGGCTACACCTTC. Its protein is CASSPQTETNYGYTF.

This clone was recorded a few times. The CDR3 DNA is TGTGCCAGCACTCTCCTAGCGTCAGATACGCAGTATTTT. Its protein is CASTLLASDTQYF. The chain combines TRBV6-5 with TRBJ2-3, with D perhaps TRBD2 (6 bases). The germline V gene encodes CDR1 MNHEY and CDR2 SVGAGI. The V end was cut by 7 bases, the J end by 4 bases, with 12 bases between. The CDR3 loop spans 13 amino acids.

V is TRBV27 and J is TRBJ1-1; D unclear. Deletions cut 2 bases from V and 6 bases from J, with 10 bases between. CDR1 is MNHEY, CDR2 SMNVEV, per germline (reference sequence). CDR3 size: 13 residues. The CDR3 region is CASSLGSGPEAFF. As DNA, the CDR3 is TGTGCCAGCAGTTTAGGCAGCGGGCCTGAAGCTTTCTTT.

This sequence joins TRBV30 and TRBJ2-7; D may be TRBD1 (6 bases). CDR3 length: 13 residues. The germline V gene encodes CDR1 GTSNPN and CDR2 SVGIG (reference sequence). Trimming shortened V by 5 bases and J by 7 bases, and 18 bases separated the two germline ends. CDR3 coding DNA: TGTGCCTGGTTTCCCACAGGGCTAGGAGAGCAGTACTTC. Protein product: CAWFPTGLGEQYF.

The V gene is TRBV3-1 (or the pseudogene TRBV3-2), the J gene TRBJ1-3, with 7 bases aligning to TRBD1. The germline gives CDR1 LGHDT, CDR2 YNNKEL (reference sequence). The CDR3 sequence is 14 residues long. V dropped 4 bases and J dropped 2; count of bases not matched to a gene: 2. The CDR3 protein is CASSLTGPGNTIYF. The CDR3, as DNA: TGTGCCAGCAGCCTGACAGGGCCTGGAAACACCATATATTTT.